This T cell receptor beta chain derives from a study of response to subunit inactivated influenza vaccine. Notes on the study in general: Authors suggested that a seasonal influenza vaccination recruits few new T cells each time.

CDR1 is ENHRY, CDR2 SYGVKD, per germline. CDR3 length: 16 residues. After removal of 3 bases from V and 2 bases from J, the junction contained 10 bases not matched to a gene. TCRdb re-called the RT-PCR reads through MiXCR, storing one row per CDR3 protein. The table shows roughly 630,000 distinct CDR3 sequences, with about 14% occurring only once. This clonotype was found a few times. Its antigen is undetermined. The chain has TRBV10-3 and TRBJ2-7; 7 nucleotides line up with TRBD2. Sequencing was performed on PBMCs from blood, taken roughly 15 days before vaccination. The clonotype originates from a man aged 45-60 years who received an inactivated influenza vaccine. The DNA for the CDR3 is TGTGCCATCAGTGAAGAGTCGGGGGGTAGTCCCTACGAGCAGTACTTC. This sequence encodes CAISEESGGSPYEQYF.